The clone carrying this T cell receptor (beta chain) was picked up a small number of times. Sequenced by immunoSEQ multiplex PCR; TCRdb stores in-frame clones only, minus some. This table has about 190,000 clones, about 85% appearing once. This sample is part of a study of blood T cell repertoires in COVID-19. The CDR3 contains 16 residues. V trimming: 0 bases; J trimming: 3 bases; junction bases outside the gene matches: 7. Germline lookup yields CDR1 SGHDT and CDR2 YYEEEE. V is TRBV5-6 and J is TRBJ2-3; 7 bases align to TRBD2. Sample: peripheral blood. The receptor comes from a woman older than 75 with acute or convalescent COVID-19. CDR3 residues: CASSLVVGGPTDTQYF. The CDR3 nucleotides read TGTGCCAGCAGCTTGGTTGTGGGAGGGCCTACAGATACGCAGTATTTT.